The clone carrying this T cell receptor (beta chain) was counted at least ten times. Its antigen is unidentified. TCR beta CDR3 region amplification was performed from RNA transcripts. HTBI primers drove first-round RT-PCR of the TCR CDR3. TCRdb used MiXCR to reprocess the multiplex PCR reads, holding one entry per CDR3 protein. Here the sample spans around 600,000 distinct CDR3 sequences, roughly 15% being singletons. The data belong to a study of T cells in Graves' hyperthyroidism and ophthalmopathy. Study results and caveats: Most expanded thyroid clonotypes above 0.001 recurred in blood.

Exclusion of patients followed from uncontrolled infection, other autoimmune disease, pregnancy or lactation. The study based diagnoses on clinical symptoms, serum thyroxine and TRAb, thyroid ultrasound and orbital computed tomography. An approximately 10 ml volume of fresh peripheral blood provided the PBMCs. The germline CDR1 and CDR2 sequences are DFQATT and SNEGSKA (reference sequence). This CDR3 spans 15 amino acids. Trimming pared 6 bases from V and 1 base from J, leaving 16 bases between. The sequence was obtained from a woman between 50 and 59 years old with Graves' ophthalmopathy. V gene TRBV20-1 combines with J gene TRBJ2-1; D is unclear. The specimen sequenced was blood. The CDR3 sequence: CSALPIQTSYNEQFF. The CDR3 DNA follows: TGCAGTGCCTTACCAATACAAACTTCCTACAATGAGCAGTTCTTC.